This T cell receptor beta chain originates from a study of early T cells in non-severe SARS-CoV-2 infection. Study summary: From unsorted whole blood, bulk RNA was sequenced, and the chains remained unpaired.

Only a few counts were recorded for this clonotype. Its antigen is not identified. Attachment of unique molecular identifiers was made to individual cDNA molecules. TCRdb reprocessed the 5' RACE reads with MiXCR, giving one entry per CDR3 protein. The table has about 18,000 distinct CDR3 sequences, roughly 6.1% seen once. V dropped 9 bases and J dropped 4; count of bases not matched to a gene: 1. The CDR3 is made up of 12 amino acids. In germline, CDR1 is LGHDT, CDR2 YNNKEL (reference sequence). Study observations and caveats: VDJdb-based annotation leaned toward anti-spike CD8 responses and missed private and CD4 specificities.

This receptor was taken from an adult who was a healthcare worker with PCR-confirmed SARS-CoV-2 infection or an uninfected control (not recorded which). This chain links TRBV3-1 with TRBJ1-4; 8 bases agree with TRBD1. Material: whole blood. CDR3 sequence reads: CASTGGNEKLFF. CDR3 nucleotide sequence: TGTGCCAGTACAGGGGGTAATGAAAAACTGTTTTTT.